This T cell receptor (beta chain) was captured by sequencing in a study of blood T cell repertoires in COVID-19. Turning to the study itself: Sources were T cells, B-cell-depleted T cells, or PBMCs; the material itself was cDNA or gDNA.

Original handling: Nucleated cell number was recorded as an estimate derived from reference gene primer amplification. TCRdb's copy holds only in-frame clones and misses some; the assay was immunoSEQ multiplex PCR. V and J calls and clone size follow that table, whereas D and trimming were derived from the DNA. This table has under 150,000 clones, 79% appearing once. CDR1 is SGHKS, CDR2 YYEKEE, per germline (reference sequence). The CDR3 has 13 amino acids. Trimming took 4 bases from V and 3 from J, leaving 11 bases between them. The material sequenced was peripheral blood. V gene TRBV5-5 combines with J gene TRBJ2-7, with a tentative D call TRBD2 (6 bases). The sequence was collected from a man aged 55 to 70 with acute or convalescent COVID-19. The CDR3 reads CASSRSSVYEQYF. CDR3 nucleotide sequence: TGTGCCAGCAGCAGATCTAGCGTCTACGAGCAGTACTTC.